This T cell receptor (beta chain) was sequenced for a study of blood T cell repertoires in COVID-19. The wider study: Some COVID-19 samples were acute and others convalescent; all came from the United States, Italy and Spain.

Participants were aged 18 to 89 years, lived in roughly 25 US areas, and enrolled virtually. Participant-given clinical history determined each cohort assignment. The CDR3 consists of 16 residues. Germline loops: CDR1 SNHLY, CDR2 FYNNEI. The ends lost 6 bases at V and 3 bases at J; junction bases unmatched: 10. Repertoires were generated with immunoSEQ multiplex PCR, while TCRdb's copy carries only in-frame clones and drops some. The sample contains fewer than 250,000 clones, 86% of which appear only once. J is TRBJ2-3 and V is TRBV2; TRBD2 matches at 9 bases. The clonotype comes from a woman aged 40 to 55 with acute COVID-19. Sequenced: PBMCs or T cells enriched from blood (not recorded which). CDR3 loop: CASRPTSGLATDTQYF. CDR3 in DNA: TGTGCCAGCAGGCCGACTAGCGGACTTGCTACAGATACGCAGTATTTT. The whole variable domain, filled in from reference TRBV2 and TRBJ2-3, reads EPEVTQTPSHQVTQMGQEVILRCVPISNHLYFYWYRQILGQKVEFLVSFYNNEISEKSEIFDDQFSVERPDGSNFTLKIRSTKLEDSAMYFCASRPTSGLATDTQYFGPGTRLTVL.